This T cell receptor beta chain originates from a study of T-cell memory formation after mild COVID-19. TCRdb ran MiXCR on the 5' RACE reads and lists one entry per CDR3 protein. The repertoire holds about 13,000 distinct CDR3 sequences, with roughly a fifth as singletons. Germline-derived CDR1 and CDR2 are GTSNPN and SVGIG (reference sequence). The CDR3 sequence is 12 residues long. Trimming stripped 4 bases from V and 13 bases from J, with 14 bases between. This clonotype has just a few counts. The receptor was isolated from an adult woman who had mild COVID-19 (a few samples of this study predate the infection). Cell type and time point are not known. The V call is TRBV30, the J call TRBJ1-6, with D hard to call. The sample taken for sequencing was PBMCs or a T cell subset sorted from them (not recorded which). Here the CDR3 reads CAWTRIPGPLHF. CDR3 nucleotides: TGTGCCTGGACGAGAATCCCCGGGCCCCTCCACTTT.